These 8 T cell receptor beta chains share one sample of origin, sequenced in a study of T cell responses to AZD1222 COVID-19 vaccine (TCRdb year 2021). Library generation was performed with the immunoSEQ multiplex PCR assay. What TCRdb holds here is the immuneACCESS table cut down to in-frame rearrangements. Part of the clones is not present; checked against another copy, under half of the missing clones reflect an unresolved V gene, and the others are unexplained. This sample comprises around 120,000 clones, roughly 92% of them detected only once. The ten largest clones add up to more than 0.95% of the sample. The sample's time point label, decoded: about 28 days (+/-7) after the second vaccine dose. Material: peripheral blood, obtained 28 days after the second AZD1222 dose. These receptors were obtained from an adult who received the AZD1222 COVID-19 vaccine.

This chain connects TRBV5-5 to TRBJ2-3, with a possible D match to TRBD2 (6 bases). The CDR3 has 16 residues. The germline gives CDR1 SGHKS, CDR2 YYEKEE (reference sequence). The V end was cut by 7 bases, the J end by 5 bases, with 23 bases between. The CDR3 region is CASGSLGTSRGDTQYF. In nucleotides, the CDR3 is TGTGCCAGCGGCAGCTTGGGTACTAGCAGAGGAGATACGCAGTATTTT.

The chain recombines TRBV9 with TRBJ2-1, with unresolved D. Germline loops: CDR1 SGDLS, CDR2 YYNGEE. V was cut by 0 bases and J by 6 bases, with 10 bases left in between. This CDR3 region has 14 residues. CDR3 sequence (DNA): TGTGCCAGCAGCGTAGTCCAGCGTAGCAATGAGCAGTTCTTC. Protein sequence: CASSVVQRSNEQFF.

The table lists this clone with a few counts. CDR3 bases: TGTGCCAGCACTCCCATTTTAGGGGACAGGCGTATCACCGGGGAGCTGTTTTTT. Amino acids: CASTPILGDRRITGELFF. The rearrangement links TRBV7-2 to TRBJ2-2, with 8 positions matching TRBD1. This CDR3 has 18 residues. The ends lost 7 bases at V and 4 bases at J; junction bases unmatched: 17. Germline V gene lookup returns CDR1 SGHTA and CDR2 FQGNSA.

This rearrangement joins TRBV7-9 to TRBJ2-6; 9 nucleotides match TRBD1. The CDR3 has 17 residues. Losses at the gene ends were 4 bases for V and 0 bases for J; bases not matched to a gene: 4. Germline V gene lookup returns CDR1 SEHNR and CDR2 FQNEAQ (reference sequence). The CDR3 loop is CASSWGQGTSGANVLTF. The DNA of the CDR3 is TGTGCCAGCAGCTGGGGACAGGGAACCTCTGGGGCCAACGTCCTGACTTTC.

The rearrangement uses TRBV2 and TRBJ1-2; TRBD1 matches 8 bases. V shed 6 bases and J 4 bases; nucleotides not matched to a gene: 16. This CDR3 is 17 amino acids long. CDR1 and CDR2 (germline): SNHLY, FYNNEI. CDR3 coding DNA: TGTGCCAGCAGATCAACTGCAGGGGGCGTATACGGCTATGGCTACACCTTC. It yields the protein CASRSTAGGVYGYGYTF.

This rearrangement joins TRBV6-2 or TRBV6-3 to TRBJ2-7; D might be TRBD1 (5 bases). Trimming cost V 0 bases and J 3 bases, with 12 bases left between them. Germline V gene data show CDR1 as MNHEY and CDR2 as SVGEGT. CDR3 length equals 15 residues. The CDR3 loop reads CASSYSSHRGYEQYF. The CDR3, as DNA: TGTGCCAGCAGTTACTCGAGCCATAGGGGCTACGAGCAGTACTTC.

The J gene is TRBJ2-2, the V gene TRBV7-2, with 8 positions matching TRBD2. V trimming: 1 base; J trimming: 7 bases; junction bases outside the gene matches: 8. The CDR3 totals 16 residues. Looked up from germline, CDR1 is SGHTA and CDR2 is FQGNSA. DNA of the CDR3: TGTGCCAGCAGCTTAGTCAGTAGCGGGACGATCGGGGAGCTGTTTTTT. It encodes CASSLVSSGTIGELFF.

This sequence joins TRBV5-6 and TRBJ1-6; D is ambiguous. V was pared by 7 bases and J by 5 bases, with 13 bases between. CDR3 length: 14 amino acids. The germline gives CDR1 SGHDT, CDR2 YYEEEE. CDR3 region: CASGWRTHNSPLHF. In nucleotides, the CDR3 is TGTGCCAGCGGATGGCGGACCCATAATTCACCCCTCCACTTT. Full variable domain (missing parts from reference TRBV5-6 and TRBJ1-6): DAGVTQSPTHLIKTRGQQVTLRCSPKSGHDTVSWYQQALGQGPQFIFQYYEEEERQRGNFPDRFSGHQFPNYSSELNVNALLLGDSALYLCASGWRTHNSPLHFGNGTRLTVT.